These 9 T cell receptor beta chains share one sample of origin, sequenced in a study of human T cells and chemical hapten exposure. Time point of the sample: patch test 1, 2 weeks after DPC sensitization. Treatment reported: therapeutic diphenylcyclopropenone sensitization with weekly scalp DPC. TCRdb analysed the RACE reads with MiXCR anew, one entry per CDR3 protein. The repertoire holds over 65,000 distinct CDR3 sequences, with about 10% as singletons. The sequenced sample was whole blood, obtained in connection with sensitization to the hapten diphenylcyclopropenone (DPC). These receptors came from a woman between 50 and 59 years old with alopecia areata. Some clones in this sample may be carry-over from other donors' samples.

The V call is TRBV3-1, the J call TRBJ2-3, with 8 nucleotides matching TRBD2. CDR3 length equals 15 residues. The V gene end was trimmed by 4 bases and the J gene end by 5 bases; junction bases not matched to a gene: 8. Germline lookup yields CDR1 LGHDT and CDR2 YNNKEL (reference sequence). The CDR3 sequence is CASSRTGGPRDTQYF. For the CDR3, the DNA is TGTGCCAGCAGCCGAACGGGAGGGCCTAGAGATACGCAGTATTTT.

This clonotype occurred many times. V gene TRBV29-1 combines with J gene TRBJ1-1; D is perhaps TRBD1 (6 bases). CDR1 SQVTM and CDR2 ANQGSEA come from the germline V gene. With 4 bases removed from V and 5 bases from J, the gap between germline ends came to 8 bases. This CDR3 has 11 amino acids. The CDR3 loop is CSVARGTEAFF. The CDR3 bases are TGCAGCGTTGCGAGGGGGACTGAAGCTTTCTTT.

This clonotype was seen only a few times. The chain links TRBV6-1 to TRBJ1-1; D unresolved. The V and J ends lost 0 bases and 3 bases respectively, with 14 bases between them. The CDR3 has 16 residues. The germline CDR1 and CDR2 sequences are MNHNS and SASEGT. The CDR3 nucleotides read TGTGCCAGCAGTGAAGCGGACCGACCAGGTTACACTGAAGCTTTCTTT. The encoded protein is CASSEADRPGYTEAFF.

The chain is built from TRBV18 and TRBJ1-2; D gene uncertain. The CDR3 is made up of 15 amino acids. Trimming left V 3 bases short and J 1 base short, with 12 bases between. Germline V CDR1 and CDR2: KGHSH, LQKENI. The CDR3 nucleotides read TGTGCCAGCTCACCGTTGGAGTTGGATAACTATGGCTACACCTTC. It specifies CASSPLELDNYGYTF.

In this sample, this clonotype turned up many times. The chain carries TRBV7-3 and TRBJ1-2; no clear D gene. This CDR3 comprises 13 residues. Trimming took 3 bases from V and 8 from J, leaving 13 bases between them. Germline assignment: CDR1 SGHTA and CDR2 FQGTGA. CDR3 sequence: CASSLGRHSGYTF. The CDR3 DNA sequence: TGTGCCAGCAGCTTGGGGAGACACAGCGGCTACACCTTC.

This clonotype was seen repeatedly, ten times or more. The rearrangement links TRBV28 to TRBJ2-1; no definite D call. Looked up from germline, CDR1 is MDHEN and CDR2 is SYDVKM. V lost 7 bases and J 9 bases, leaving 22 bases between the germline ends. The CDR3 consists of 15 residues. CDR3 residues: CASTSPRGLSTEQFF. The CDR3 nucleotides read TGTGCCAGCACCTCCCCACGAGGCCTTAGTACTGAGCAGTTCTTC.

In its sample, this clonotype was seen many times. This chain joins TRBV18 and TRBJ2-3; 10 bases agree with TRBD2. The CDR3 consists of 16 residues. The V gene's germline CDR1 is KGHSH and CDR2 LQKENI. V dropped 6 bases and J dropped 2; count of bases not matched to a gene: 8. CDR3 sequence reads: CASSPTSGALTDTQYF. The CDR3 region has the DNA TGTGCCAGCTCTCCTACTAGCGGGGCCCTCACAGATACGCAGTATTTT.

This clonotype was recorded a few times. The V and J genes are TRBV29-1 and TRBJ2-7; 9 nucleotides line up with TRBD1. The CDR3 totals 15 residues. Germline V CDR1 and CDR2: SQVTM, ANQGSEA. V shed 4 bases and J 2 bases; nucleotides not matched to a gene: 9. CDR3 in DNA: TGCAGCGTTGCCCCGTATGGGACAGGGCCCTACGAGCAGTACTTC. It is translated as CSVAPYGTGPYEQYF.

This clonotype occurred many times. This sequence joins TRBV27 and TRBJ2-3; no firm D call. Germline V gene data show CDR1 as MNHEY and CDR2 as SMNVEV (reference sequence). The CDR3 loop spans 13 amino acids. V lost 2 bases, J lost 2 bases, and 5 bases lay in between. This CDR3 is CASSLRVTDTQYF. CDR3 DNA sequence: TGTGCCAGCAGTTTACGGGTCACAGATACGCAGTATTTT.